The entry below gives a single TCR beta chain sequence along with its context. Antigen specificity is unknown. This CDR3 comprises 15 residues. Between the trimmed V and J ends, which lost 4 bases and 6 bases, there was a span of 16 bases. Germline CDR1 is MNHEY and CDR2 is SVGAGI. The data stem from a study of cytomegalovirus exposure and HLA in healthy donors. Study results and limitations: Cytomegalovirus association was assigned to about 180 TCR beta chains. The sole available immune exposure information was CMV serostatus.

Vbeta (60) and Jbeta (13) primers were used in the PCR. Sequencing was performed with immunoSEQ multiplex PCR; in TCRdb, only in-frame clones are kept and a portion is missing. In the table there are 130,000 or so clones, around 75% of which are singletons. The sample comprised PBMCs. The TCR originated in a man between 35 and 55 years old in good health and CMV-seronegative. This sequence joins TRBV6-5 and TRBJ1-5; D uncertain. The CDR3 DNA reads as TGTGCCAGCAGTTTCGGGGTTCCCCAAGGTCAGCCCCAGCATTTT. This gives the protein CASSFGVPQGQPQHF.